What follows is one T cell receptor (beta chain) and its context. In its sample, this clonotype was seen many times. Its recognized antigen is unknown. The sample holds no much larger clone one base away, and base qualities are not on file. The data were taken from a study of identical twins (dated by TCRdb to the mid-2010s). About the study as a whole: TCR alpha and beta repertoires from monozygotic twins, unrelated adults of various ages and cord blood were deep-sequenced to test whether fetal clonotypes persist. Replicate twin experiments were performed at different times using different library preparation protocols to rule out contamination. Findings and caveats that apply to the study as a whole: In monozygotic twins, recombination models systematically underestimated out-of-frame TCR alpha sharing, but the models matched the sharing seen between unrelated individuals. Compared with coincidental sharing between unrelated individuals, out-of-frame TCR alpha sequences shared between twins had an excess of sequences with low generation probability. In beta out-of-frame sequences, excess twin sharing was weaker, because having fewer shared sequences lowered the signal-to-noise ratio. Zero-insertion analyses could be partly confounded by invariant T cells such as MAIT and iNKT, though diverse VJ usage argued against such confounding for most clonotypes. Because the same donors could not be followed over many years, the conclusions depended on cross-sectional statistical analysis. Abundant cord blood beta clonotypes had fewer insertions, young adult naive repertoires showed a similar but weaker trend, and memory repertoires showed no such trend.

Library creation used 5' RACE. Sequenced using an Illumina HiSeq 2000. A universal primer binding site was introduced by template switching, and a unique molecular identifier was present in the final cDNA, enabling accurate counting of TCR cDNA molecules. Specific primers in the conserved constant-segment region were used to synthesize first-strand cDNA for the TCR alpha and beta chains. Each cDNA library was double barcoded, with a SMART-Mk sample barcode plus Illumina barcodes, to control for contamination. TruSeq adapter sequences and Illumina sample barcodes were added in two successive PCR steps. The Illumina HiSeq platform was used with custom primers to sequence TCR alpha and beta cDNA libraries. From the authors' description of their analysis: Unique molecular identifiers were extracted from raw reads with MiGEC, and CDR3 positions were determined with MiXCR. Recombination models were inferred per individual with the repgenHMM and IGoR tools using an EM algorithm. The analysis of shared clonotypes was done with the tcR package in R, with sharing normalized by the product of cloneset sizes. To study raw recombination without the effects of thymic and clonal selection, out-of-frame nonproductive sequences were analyzed. TCRdb reprocessing: public reads trimmed at Q25 with fastp, clones called with MiXCR, in-frame beta chains kept. Rows are unified per CDR3 protein, each entry keeping the most common DNA and genes. TCRdb assigned the V and J calls; the authors' analysis was not used. For this sample the table gives approximately 280,000 distinct CDR3 sequences, of which around 8.8% were detected only once. The top ten clones comprise 2.1% of the sample.

All donors were healthy Caucasians. The twin cohort comprised three pairs of female monozygotic twins, all aged about 18 to 30 years. Miltenyi CD45RO+ enrichment and human naive T-cell isolation kits were used to isolate memory (CD45RO+) and naive T cells from PBMC. This sample was also put to use in a study of yellow fever vaccine responses in identical twins. As noted in the second study: The authors reported that the T cell response to vaccination in identical twins appeared partly convergent and partly personalized. In the study, vaccine-responding T cell clones were precisely tracked in identical twins.

This TCR derives from a woman in her late teens or twenties in good health. Sequencing was carried out using memory (CD45RO+) T cells sorted from blood. The cell subset or site label, read with the paper, signifies: CD45RO+ enriched T cells.

CDR3 reads: CASSLGRGQGMNEQYF. The nucleotide sequence reads as follows: TGTGCCAGCAGTTTAGGACGTGGGCAGGGGATGAACGAGCAGTACTTC. The chain is encoded by TRBV12-3 or TRBV12-4 joined to TRBJ2-7; perhaps TRBD1 is the D gene, with 6 bases matching. Measured from the cysteine to the phenylalanine, the CDR3 is 16 residues long. The kept DNA is CDR3 alone, 48 bases in frame from the first base. Between the V and J ends, shortened by 1 base and 5 bases respectively, the junction contains 18 bases.